This T cell receptor beta chain derives from a study of read filtering for tumor transcriptome and immune sequencing. Whole-study results and caveats: Single-read clonotypes: roughly 80% of IR-seq clonotypes (about 3.5% of reads), around three quarters of RNA-seq clonotypes (nearly 45% of reads). Even smaller IR-seq throughput identified most shared clonotypes. Dropping single-read clonotypes raised IR-seq and RNA-seq shared-clonotype correlation.

The library was built from about 400 ng RNA with molecular barcoded adaptors for alpha/delta and beta/gamma chains. TCRdb ran MiXCR on the reads and lists one entry per CDR3 protein. The table records 50,000 to 65,000 distinct CDR3 sequences, around a fifth of them present only once. This clonotype was seen at least ten times. Its antigen is still unknown. The CDR3 sequence is 14 residues long. The V end lost 5 bases, the J end lost 5 bases, and 15 bases lay between the germline ends. Per the germline V gene, CDR1 is MNHEY and CDR2 is SVGEGT. This sequence was found in a donor aged 40 or over with multiple myeloma. The sequencing input was a population of CD138-negative cells sorted from bone marrow. The chain is built from TRBV6-2 or TRBV6-3 and TRBJ1-2; no reliable D call. The CDR3 is CASSTGFVKYGYTF. The CDR3, as DNA: TGTGCCAGCAGTACGGGATTCGTTAAGTATGGCTACACCTTC.